Reported below is one TCR beta chain. What antigen it recognizes has not been identified. Base-call qualities are not available, and no considerably larger clone is one nucleotide away. TCRbeta CDR3 regions were amplified from genomic DNA using the immunoSEQ Assay, a bias-controlled multiplex PCR. The authors' pipeline ran thus. Nucleated cell counts per sample were estimated from amplification of reference gene primers within the assay. Sequence reads were collapsed and filtered to measure the absolute abundance of every unique TCRbeta CDR3 rearrangement. For each sample, productive Simpson clonality was calculated by taking the square root of Simpson's diversity index across productive rearrangements. TCRdb limited this immuneACCESS table to in-frame rearrangements with V and J called. A share of clones is missing; checked studies link under half to unresolved V genes, and the rest is unexplained. The V and J calls and clone size are taken from that table; D and trimming were inferred from the DNA. This sample comprises around 130,000 clones, roughly 84% of them detected only once. Together, the top ten hold about 4% of the sample.

Participants in the prospective study were enrolled through a virtual design, were aged about 18 to 90 years, and lived in roughly 26 United States geographic areas. Cohort assignment in the prospective study relied on participant-reported clinical history from a screening survey and a study questionnaire. Recovered participants in ImmuneRACE Cohort 3 were defined as having two consecutive negative NP/OP PCR tests, clearance from a healthcare professional, or resolution of symptoms. In the prospective study, whole blood, serum and a nasopharyngeal or oropharyngeal swab were collected from each participant by mobile phlebotomists. Participants in the prospective study had the option to provide additional blood draws and questionnaires over a 2-month period. Prospective study blood samples were shipped either frozen or at room temperature before DNA extraction. This record belongs to a study of blood T cell repertoires in COVID-19 (TCRdb year 2020). As for the study more broadly: Collaborator samples came from the United States, Italy and Spain and covered acute and convalescent phases of COVID-19. Where available, HLA class I and class II types were taken from metadata supplied by the sample provider and were not determined by assay-based typing. The repertoires were released in a freely available public database meant as a resource for research on the immune response to SARS-CoV-2. Samples came from the ongoing ImmuneRACE study (first 160 participants) plus 1,254 subjects from 6 global collaborators. The prospective study material was composed of cDNA or gDNA derived from T cells, B-cell-depleted T cells, or PBMCs. Sample metadata almost always included a de-identified subject ID, COVID-19 status, age in years and sex. The dataset comprised deeply sampled blood TCRbeta repertoires from subjects exposed to, actively infected with, or recovered from COVID-19. Paper-wide results and their limitations: Clinical and demographic metadata were provided uncurated, with the amount varying by source and participant.

The source of this sequence is a young woman who had recovered from COVID-19. Sequencing used PBMCs or T cells enriched from blood (not recorded which).

CDR3 loop: CASSSGTYEKLFF. The DNA reads as follows: TGTGCCAGTAGTTCTGGGACATATGAAAAACTGTTTTTT. Here the chain combines TRBV19 and TRBJ1-4; TRBD1 is possibly the D segment (6 matching bases). The CDR3, cysteine through phenylalanine, is 13 amino acids long. Only CDR3 DNA is held: 39 bases, read in frame from base 1. Relative to germline, V is 5 bases shorter and J is 6 bases shorter, with 10 bases between their ends. CDR1 and CDR2, per the germline V gene (reference sequence), are LNHDA and SQIVND.